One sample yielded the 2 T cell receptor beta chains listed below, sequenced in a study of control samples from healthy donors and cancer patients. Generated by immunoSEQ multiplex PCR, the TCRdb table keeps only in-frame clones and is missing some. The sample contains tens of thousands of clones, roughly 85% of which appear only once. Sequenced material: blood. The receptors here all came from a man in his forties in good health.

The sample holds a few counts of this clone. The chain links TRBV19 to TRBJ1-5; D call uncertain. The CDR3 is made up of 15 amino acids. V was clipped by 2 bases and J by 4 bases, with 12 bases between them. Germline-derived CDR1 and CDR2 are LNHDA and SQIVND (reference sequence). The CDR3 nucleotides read TGTGCCAGTAGTATAACGGGTAGTGAGAATCAGCCCCAGCATTTT. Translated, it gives CASSITGSENQPQHF. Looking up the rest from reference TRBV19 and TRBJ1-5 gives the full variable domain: DGGITQSPKYLFRKEGQNVTLSCEQNLNHDAMYWYRQDPGQGLRLIYYSQIVNDFQKGDIAEGYSVSREKKESFPLTVTSAQKNPTAFYLCASSITGSENQPQHFGDGTRLSIL.

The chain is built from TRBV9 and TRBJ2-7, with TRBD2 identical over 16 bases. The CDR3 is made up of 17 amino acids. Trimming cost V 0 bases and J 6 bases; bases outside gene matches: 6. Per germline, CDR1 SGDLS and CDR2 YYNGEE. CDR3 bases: TGTGCCAGCAGCGTAGCGGGACTAGCGGGAGGGCCGGGCGAGCAGTACTTC. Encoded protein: CASSVAGLAGGPGEQYF.